This T cell receptor beta chain was sequenced for a study of brain T cells in children with intractable seizures. The sample holds one count of this clone. TCRdb's copy holds only in-frame clones and misses some; the assay was immunoSEQ multiplex PCR. The repertoire holds tens of thousands of clones, with about 92% as singletons. The sequenced cases were selected for having the highest brain T cell transcript signatures. Deletions cut 5 bases from V and 7 bases from J, with 9 bases between. The CDR3 consists of 12 residues. Germline-derived CDR1 and CDR2 are PRHDT and FYEKMQ (reference sequence). The V call is TRBV13, the J call TRBJ2-1, with D uncertain. The sample here was peripheral blood, taken at surgery. This receptor was obtained from a boy younger than two with tuberous sclerosis and intractable seizures. CDR3 sequence reads: CASSKGWNEQFF. The CDR3 region has the DNA TGTGCCAGCAGCAAAGGCTGGAATGAGCAGTTCTTC.